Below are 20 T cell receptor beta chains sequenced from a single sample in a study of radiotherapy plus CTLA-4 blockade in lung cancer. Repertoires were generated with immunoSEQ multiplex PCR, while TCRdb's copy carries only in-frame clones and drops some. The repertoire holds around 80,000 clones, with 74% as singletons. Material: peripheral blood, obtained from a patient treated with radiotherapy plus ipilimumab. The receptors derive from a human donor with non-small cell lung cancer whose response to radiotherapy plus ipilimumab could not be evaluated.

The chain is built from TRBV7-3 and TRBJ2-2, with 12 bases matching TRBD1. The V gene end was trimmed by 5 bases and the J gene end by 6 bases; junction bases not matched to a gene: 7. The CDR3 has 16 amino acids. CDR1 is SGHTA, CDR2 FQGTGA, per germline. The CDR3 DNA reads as TGTGCCAGCAGCAAAAGAGGGACAGGGGGCGCCGGGGAGCTGTTTTTT. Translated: CASSKRGTGGAGELFF.

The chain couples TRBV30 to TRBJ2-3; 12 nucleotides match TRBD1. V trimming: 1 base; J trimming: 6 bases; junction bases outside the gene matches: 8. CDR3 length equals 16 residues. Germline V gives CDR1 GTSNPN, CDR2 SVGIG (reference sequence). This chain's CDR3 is CAWSAGWGQGADTQYF. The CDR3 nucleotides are TGTGCCTGGAGTGCCGGATGGGGACAGGGGGCGGATACGCAGTATTTT.

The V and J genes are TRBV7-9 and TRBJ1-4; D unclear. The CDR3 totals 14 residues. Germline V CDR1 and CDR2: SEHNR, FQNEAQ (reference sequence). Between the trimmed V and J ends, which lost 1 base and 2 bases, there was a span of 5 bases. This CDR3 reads CASSLVQTNEKLFF. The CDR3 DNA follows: TGTGCCAGCAGCTTAGTGCAGACTAATGAAAAACTGTTTTTT.

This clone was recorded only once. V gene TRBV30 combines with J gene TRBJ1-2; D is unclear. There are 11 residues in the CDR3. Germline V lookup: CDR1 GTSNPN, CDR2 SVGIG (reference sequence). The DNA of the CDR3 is TGTGGCTGCCGGGGAAACTATGGCTACACCTTC. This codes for CGCRGNYGYTF.

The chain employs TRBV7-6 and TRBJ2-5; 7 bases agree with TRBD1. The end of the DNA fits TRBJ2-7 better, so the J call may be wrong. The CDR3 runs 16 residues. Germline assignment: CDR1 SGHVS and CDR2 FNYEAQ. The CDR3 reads CASSLGPTGNGYEQYF. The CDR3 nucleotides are TGTGCCAGCAGCTTAGGCCCGACAGGGAATGGTTACGAGCAGTACTTC.

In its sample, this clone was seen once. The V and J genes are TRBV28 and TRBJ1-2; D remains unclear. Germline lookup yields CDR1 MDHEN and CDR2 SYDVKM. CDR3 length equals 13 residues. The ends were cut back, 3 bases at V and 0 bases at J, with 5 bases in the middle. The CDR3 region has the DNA TGTGCCAGCAGTTTTATGTCTAACTATGGCTACACCTTC. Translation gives CASSFMSNYGYTF.

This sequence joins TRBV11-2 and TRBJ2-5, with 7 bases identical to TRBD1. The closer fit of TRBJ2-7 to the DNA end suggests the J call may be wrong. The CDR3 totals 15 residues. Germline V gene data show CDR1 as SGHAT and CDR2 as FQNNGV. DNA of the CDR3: TGTGCCAGCAGCCTCGGACAGGCCTCGACCTACGAGCAGTACTTC. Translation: CASSLGQASTYEQYF.

The CDR3: CASSEKKNRGRGYEQYF. DNA of the CDR3: TGTGCCAGCAGCGAGAAAAAAAACAGGGGGCGCGGGTACGAGCAGTACTTC. The rearrangement joins TRBV5-6 to TRBJ2-7; the match to TRBD1 covers 9 bases. The ends lost 4 bases at V and 4 bases at J; junction bases unmatched: 15. Germline V gene lookup returns CDR1 SGHDT and CDR2 YYEEEE. This CDR3 has 17 residues.

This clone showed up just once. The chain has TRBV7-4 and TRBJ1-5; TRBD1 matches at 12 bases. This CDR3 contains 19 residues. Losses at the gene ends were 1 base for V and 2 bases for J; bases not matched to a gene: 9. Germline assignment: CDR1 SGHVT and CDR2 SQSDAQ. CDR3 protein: CASSLGGQGALGGNQPQHF. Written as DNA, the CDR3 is TGTGCCAGCAGCTTAGGGGGACAGGGGGCGTTAGGAGGCAATCAGCCCCAGCATTTT.

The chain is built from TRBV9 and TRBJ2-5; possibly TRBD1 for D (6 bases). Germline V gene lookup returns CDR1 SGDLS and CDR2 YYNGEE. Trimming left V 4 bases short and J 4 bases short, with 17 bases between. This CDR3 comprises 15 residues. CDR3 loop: CASSLNRVEGETQYF. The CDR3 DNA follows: TGTGCCAGCAGCCTAAACAGGGTAGAAGGAGAGACCCAGTACTTC.

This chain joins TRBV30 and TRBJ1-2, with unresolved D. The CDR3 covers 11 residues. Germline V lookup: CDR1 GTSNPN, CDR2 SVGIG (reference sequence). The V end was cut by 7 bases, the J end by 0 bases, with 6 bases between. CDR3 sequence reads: CAYYANYGYTF. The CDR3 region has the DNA TGTGCCTACTACGCTAACTATGGCTACACCTTC.

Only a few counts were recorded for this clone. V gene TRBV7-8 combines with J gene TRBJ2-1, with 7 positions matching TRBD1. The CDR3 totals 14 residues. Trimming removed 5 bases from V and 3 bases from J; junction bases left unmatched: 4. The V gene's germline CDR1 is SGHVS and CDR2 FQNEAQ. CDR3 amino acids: CASSLRQGYNEQFF. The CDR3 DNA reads TGTGCCAGCAGCCTCCGACAGGGCTACAATGAGCAGTTCTTC.

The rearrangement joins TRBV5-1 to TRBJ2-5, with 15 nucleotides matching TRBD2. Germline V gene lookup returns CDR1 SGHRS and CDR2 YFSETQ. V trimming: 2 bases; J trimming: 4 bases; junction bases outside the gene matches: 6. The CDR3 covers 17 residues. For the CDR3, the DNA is TGCGCCAGCAGCTTTGGTCGGACTAGCGGGGGGGTAGAGACCCAGTACTTC. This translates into CASSFGRTSGGVETQYF.

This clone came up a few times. CDR3 residues: CASSSGRLAGWSGELFF. Written as DNA, the CDR3 is TGCGCCAGCAGCTCCGGAAGACTAGCCGGGTGGTCCGGGGAGCTGTTTTTT. V gene TRBV5-1 combines with J gene TRBJ2-2, with 7 bases that match TRBD2. This CDR3 region has 17 residues. Germline values: CDR1 SGHRS, CDR2 YFSETQ. V trimming: 3 bases; J trimming: 6 bases; junction bases outside the gene matches: 14. Full variable domain (missing parts from reference TRBV5-1 and TRBJ2-2): KAGVTQTPRYLIKTRGQQVTLSCSPISGHRSVSWYQQTPGQGLQFLFEYFSETQRNKGNFPGRFSGRQFSNSRSEMNVSTLELGDSALYLCASSSGRLAGWSGELFFGEGSRLTVL.

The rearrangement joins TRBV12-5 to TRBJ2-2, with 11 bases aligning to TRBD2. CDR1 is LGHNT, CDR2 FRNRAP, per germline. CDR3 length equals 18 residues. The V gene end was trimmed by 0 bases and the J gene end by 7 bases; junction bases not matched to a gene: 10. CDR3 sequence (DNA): TGTGCTAGTGGTTTGGTACGCGCGACTAGCGGGAAGGACGGGGAGCTGTTTTTT. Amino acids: CASGLVRATSGKDGELFF.

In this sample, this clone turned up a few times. The chain's CDR3 is CASSRGTSAQDTQYF. As DNA, the CDR3 is TGTGCCAGCAGCCGCGGGACTAGCGCCCAGGATACGCAGTATTTT. The genes are TRBV7-9 and TRBJ2-3, with 10 bases fitting TRBD2. Germline CDR1 SEHNR, CDR2 FQNEAQ (reference sequence). The CDR3 runs 15 residues. Trimming at V came to 5 bases and at J to 6 bases, leaving 8 bases not matched to a gene.

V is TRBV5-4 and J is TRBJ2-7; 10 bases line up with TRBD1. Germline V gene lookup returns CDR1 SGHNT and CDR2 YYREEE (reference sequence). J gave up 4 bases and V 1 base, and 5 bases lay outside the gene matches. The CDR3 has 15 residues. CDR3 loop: CASSLIGTGAYEQYF. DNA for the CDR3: TGTGCCAGCAGCTTGATTGGGACAGGGGCTTACGAGCAGTACTTC.

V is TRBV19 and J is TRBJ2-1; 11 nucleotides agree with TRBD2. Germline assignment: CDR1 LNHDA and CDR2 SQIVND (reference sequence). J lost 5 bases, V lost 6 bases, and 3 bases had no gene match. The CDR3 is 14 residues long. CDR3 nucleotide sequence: TGTGCCAGTAGGGGACTAGCGGACGACAATGAGCAGTTCTTC. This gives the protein CASRGLADDNEQFF. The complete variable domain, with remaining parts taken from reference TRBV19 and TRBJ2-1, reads DGGITQSPKYLFRKEGQNVTLSCEQNLNHDAMYWYRQDPGQGLRLIYYSQIVNDFQKGDIAEGYSVSREKKESFPLTVTSAQKNPTAFYLCASRGLADDNEQFFGPGTRLTVL.

DNA for the CDR3: TGTGCCTGGAGTGAGACTCTTATCGGCAGGGACACTGAAGCTTTCTTT. Translating gives CAWSETLIGRDTEAFF. V gene TRBV30 combines with J gene TRBJ1-1; weak D call: TRBD1 (5 bases). CDR1 GTSNPN and CDR2 SVGIG come from the germline V gene (reference sequence). The CDR3 runs 16 residues. V shed 1 base and J shed 3 bases, with 18 bases lying between them.

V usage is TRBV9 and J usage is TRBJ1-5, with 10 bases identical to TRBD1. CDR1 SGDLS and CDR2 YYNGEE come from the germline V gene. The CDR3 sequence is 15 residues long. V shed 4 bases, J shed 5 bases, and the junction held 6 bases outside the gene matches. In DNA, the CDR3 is TGTGCCAGCAGCCCCGGCGGGACAGGGGATCAGCCCCAGCATTTT. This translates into CASSPGGTGDQPQHF.